Following are 21 T cell receptor beta chains from one sample sequenced in a study of blood T cell repertoires in COVID-19. Clones were read by immunoSEQ multiplex PCR, and TCRdb kept only the in-frame ones, dropping some. In the table there are around 100,000 clones, 70% to 90% of which are singletons. The sequencing sample was made of peripheral blood. The receptors shown here come from a man aged 45-60 years with active or convalescent COVID-19.

V and J are TRBV7-9 and TRBJ1-4, with TRBD1 identical over 8 bases. Germline CDR1 reads SEHNR; CDR2 reads FQNEAQ (reference sequence). V lost 1 base, J lost 8 bases, and 9 bases stayed unmatched. The CDR3 is 16 amino acids. The DNA for the CDR3 is TGTGCCAGCAGCTTAGGAGCAGGGGGCTTCGAGGAAAAACTGTTTTTT. Its translation is CASSLGAGGFEEKLFF.

A few counts support this clone. The gene calls are TRBV18 and TRBJ1-1; 9 bases agree with TRBD1. The J segment lost 6 bases and the V segment lost 3 bases, leaving 8 bases of the junction unmatched. Germline V lookup: CDR1 KGHSH, CDR2 LQKENI. This CDR3 region has 15 residues. The CDR3 loop is CASSPGTGIFAEAFF. DNA of the CDR3: TGTGCCAGCTCACCCGGGACAGGGATTTTTGCTGAAGCTTTCTTT.

The chain uses TRBV15 and TRBJ2-7; D is ambiguous. In germline, CDR1 is LNHNV, CDR2 YYDKDF (reference sequence). This CDR3 contains 12 residues. V lost 0 bases, J lost 4 bases, and 4 bases lay in between. The CDR3 DNA follows: TGTGCCACCAGCAGAGATTATTACGAGCAGTACTTC. This codes for CATSRDYYEQYF.

This sequence joins TRBV19 and TRBJ2-5, with 10 bases lining up with TRBD1. Trimming cost V 4 bases and J 4 bases; bases outside gene matches: 6. From germline, CDR1 is LNHDA and CDR2 SQIVND (reference sequence). The CDR3 has 15 amino acids. The CDR3 here is CASSNPTGGAETQYF. DNA of the CDR3: TGTGCCAGTAGTAACCCGACAGGGGGCGCAGAGACCCAGTACTTC.

J is TRBJ1-4 and V is TRBV15; D may be TRBD1 (6 bases). This CDR3 spans 14 amino acids. Germline V gives CDR1 LNHNV, CDR2 YYDKDF (reference sequence). V shed 2 bases and J shed 10 bases, with 14 bases lying between them. The CDR3 DNA is TGTGCCACCAGCAGAAGGATGGACAGTCGAAAACTGTTTTTT. This sequence encodes CATSRRMDSRKLFF.

V gene TRBV7-2 combines with J gene TRBJ1-2, with TRBD1 as a possible D gene (5 bases). In germline, CDR1 is SGHTA, CDR2 FQGNSA. This CDR3 comprises 15 residues. The V and J ends lost 2 bases and 6 bases respectively, with 16 bases between them. CDR3 region: CASSLSLGGGNGYTF. CDR3 nucleotide sequence: TGTGCCAGCAGCTTAAGTCTGGGCGGGGGGAATGGCTACACCTTC.

The V and J genes are TRBV27 and TRBJ2-7, with TRBD2 as a possible D gene (6 bases). The CDR3 covers 16 residues. The ends were cut back, 5 bases at V and 4 bases at J, with 21 bases in the middle. The germline V gene has CDR1 MNHEY and CDR2 SMNVEV (reference sequence). The CDR3 DNA reads TGTGCCAGCAGTCCGACCAGTTCCGCGGGGACTTACGAGCAGTACTTC. It codes for CASSPTSSAGTYEQYF.

The CDR3 sequence: CASSRTGYNEQFF. Here the CDR3 DNA reads TGTGCCAGCAGCCGGACAGGGTACAATGAGCAGTTCTTC. The chain carries TRBV7-9 and TRBJ2-1, with 8 bases fitting TRBD1. The CDR3 extends over 13 amino acids. The trim removed 5 bases at V and 4 bases at J, leaving 1 base unmatched. Germline V gives CDR1 SEHNR, CDR2 FQNEAQ (reference sequence).

V gene TRBV20-1 combines with J gene TRBJ1-2; D possibly corresponds to TRBD1 (5 bases). This CDR3 region has 13 residues. CDR1 is DFQATT, CDR2 SNEGSKA, per germline (reference sequence). V lost 3 bases to trimming and J lost 7 bases, with 15 bases between them. The CDR3, as DNA: TGCAGTGCTAGTAACAGCGGGACGGGTGGCTACACCTTC. Its translation is CSASNSGTGGYTF.

The chain couples TRBV9 to TRBJ2-1, with 9 bases matching TRBD2. Germline assignment: CDR1 SGDLS and CDR2 YYNGEE. V gave up 2 bases and J gave up 0 bases; unmatched junction bases: 9. The CDR3 has 18 amino acids. The CDR3 bases are TGTGCCAGCAGCGTGCGGGGGCTAGCGGGGAGCTCCTACAATGAGCAGTTCTTC. This encodes CASSVRGLAGSSYNEQFF.

V usage is TRBV5-6 and J usage is TRBJ2-5, with D possibly being TRBD2 (5 bases). Germline CDR1 SGHDT, CDR2 YYEEEE. The CDR3 length is 17 residues. Trimming left V 4 bases short and J 2 bases short, with 21 bases between. CDR3 nucleotides: TGTGCCAGCAGCCTCCCATTCCGGGATCTCCCTCAAGAGACCCAGTACTTC. It is translated as CASSLPFRDLPQETQYF.

Notes on this clone: Mismatch with germline at one junction end may stem from a read error. The V gene is TRBV7-7, the J gene TRBJ2-1; no clear D. The CDR3 has 13 amino acids. Germline values: CDR1 SSHAT, CDR2 FNYEAQ (reference sequence). The CDR3 sequence is CASSLGQANEQFF. CDR3 bases: TGTGCTAGCAGCTTAGGCCAGGCGAATGAGCAGTTCTTC.

This sequence joins TRBV19 and TRBJ2-1, with D tentatively TRBD1 (5 bases). The CDR3 loop spans 11 amino acids. Germline assignment: CDR1 LNHDA and CDR2 SQIVND (reference sequence). V lost 11 bases and J 3 bases, leaving 8 bases between the germline ends. In DNA form, the CDR3 reads TGTGCCTGCGGACACTACAATGAGCAGTTCTTC. Its protein product is CACGHYNEQFF. Variable domain in full (rest from reference TRBV19 and TRBJ2-1): DGGITQSPKYLFRKEGQNVTLSCEQNLNHDAMYWYRQDPGQGLRLIYYSQIVNDFQKGDIAEGYSVSREKKESFPLTVTSAQKNPTAFYLCACGHYNEQFFGPGTRLTVL.

This chain joins TRBV7-9 and TRBJ1-6; 7 nucleotides align to TRBD1. CDR1 is SEHNR and CDR2 is FQNEAQ in the germline V gene (reference sequence). CDR3 length equals 15 residues. V lost 4 bases and J lost 13; bases outside the gene matches: 13. The CDR3 DNA follows: TGTGCCAGCAGCTCGGGACAGTTGGGTTCGGAGCCCCTCCACTTT. Residues: CASSSGQLGSEPLHF.

J is TRBJ2-2 and V is TRBV9; 7 positions match TRBD2. The CDR3 sequence is 15 residues long. With 4 bases clipped from V and 7 bases from J, the junction kept 10 bases outside the gene matches. Per the germline V gene, CDR1 is SGDLS and CDR2 is YYNGEE. The CDR3 nucleotides read TGTGCCAGCAGCCTGGGGGGGAGTAGAGACGGGGAGCTGTTTTTT. Its translation is CASSLGGSRDGELFF.

The J gene is TRBJ1-4, the V gene TRBV5-1; D is uncertain. The CDR3 covers 14 residues. Trimming stripped 7 bases from V and 8 bases from J, with 18 bases between. Germline V lookup: CDR1 SGHRS, CDR2 YFSETQ. CDR3 sequence: CASRSGQVGEKLFF. Here the CDR3 DNA reads TGCGCCAGCCGAAGCGGTCAGGTGGGCGAAAAACTGTTTTTT.

This clone was picked up a small number of times. The chain has TRBV23-1 and TRBJ1-1, with a possible D match to TRBD1 (6 bases). TRBV23-1 is flagged as an ORF with uncertain function. This CDR3 has 12 residues. V dropped 9 bases and J dropped 5 bases, with 13 bases sitting between them. The CDR3 loop is CASPRGATEAFF. CDR3 DNA: TGCGCCAGTCCGCGGGGGGCGACTGAAGCTTTCTTT.

The chain couples TRBV28 to TRBJ2-3, with 7 bases identical to TRBD2. V dropped 7 bases and J dropped 4; count of bases not matched to a gene: 11. CDR1 and CDR2 (germline): MDHEN, SYDVKM. The length of the CDR3 is 15 residues. In nucleotides, the CDR3 is TGTGCCAGCAAAGGATGGGAGGGGCGTGCAGATACGCAGTATTTT. Its translation is CASKGWEGRADTQYF.

The chain is built from TRBV7-9 and TRBJ1-1, with 7 bases identical to TRBD1. The CDR3 has 15 residues. Germline V gene data show CDR1 as SEHNR and CDR2 as FQNEAQ (reference sequence). The V and J ends lost 2 bases and 6 bases, in that order; junction bases with no gene match: 9. CDR3 DNA: TGTGCCAGCAGCTTAAGGGCAGGGGGAGAGGCTGAAGCTTTCTTT. This encodes CASSLRAGGEAEAFF.

This sequence joins TRBV30 and TRBJ2-5, with TRBD2 matching over 11 bases. V lost 3 bases, J lost 5 bases, and 11 bases stayed unmatched. This CDR3 is built from 16 residues. The V gene's germline CDR1 is GTSNPN and CDR2 SVGIG (reference sequence). This CDR3 reads CAWSIGTSGGQETQYF. The CDR3 nucleotides read TGTGCCTGGAGCATCGGGACTAGCGGAGGGCAGGAGACCCAGTACTTC.

The chain uses TRBV27 and TRBJ2-2; D gene ambiguous. V gave up 6 bases and J gave up 0 bases, with 14 bases separating them. Germline CDR1 and CDR2: MNHEY and SMNVEV (reference sequence). The CDR3 is 16 residues long. CDR3 region: CASSRYRAANTGELFF. In DNA form, the CDR3 reads TGTGCCAGCAGCCGATACAGAGCCGCGAACACCGGGGAGCTGTTTTTT.